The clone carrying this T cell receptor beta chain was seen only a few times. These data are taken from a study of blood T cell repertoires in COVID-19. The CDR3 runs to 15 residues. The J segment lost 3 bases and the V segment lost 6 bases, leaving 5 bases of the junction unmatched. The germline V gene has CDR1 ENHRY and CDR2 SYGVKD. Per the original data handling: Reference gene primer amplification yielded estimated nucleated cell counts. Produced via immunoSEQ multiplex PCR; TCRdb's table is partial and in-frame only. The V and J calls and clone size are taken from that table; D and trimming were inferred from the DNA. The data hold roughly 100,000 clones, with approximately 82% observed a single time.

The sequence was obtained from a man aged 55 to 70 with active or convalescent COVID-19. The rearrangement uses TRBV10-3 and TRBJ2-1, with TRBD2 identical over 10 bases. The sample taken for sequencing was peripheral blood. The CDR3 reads CAIRGSGRVYNEQFF. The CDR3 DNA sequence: TGTGCCATCAGAGGGAGCGGGAGGGTCTACAATGAGCAGTTCTTC.